This T cell receptor (beta chain) came from a study of blood T cell repertoires in COVID-19. All enrollees were roughly 18 to 100 years old and from 20 to 25 US areas. Cohort 3 recovery required two negative PCRs, clearance, or symptom resolution. The V gene's germline CDR1 is SGHNT and CDR2 YYREEE (reference sequence). The CDR3 runs to 13 residues. Trimming pared 0 bases from V and 1 base from J, leaving 3 bases between. Study processing details: Counts of nucleated cells, estimated from reference gene primer amplification, were obtained. Profiled with immunoSEQ multiplex PCR; TCRdb holds only in-frame clones, not every one. V and J calls and clone size are copied from that table; D and trimming were computed from the DNA. Among over 150,000 clones listed, roughly 80% were seen once.

This receptor was taken from a woman aged 60-75 years who had recovered from COVID-19. Specimen: PBMCs or T cells enriched from blood (not recorded which). V is TRBV5-4 and J is TRBJ2-3; D call uncertain. The DNA of the CDR3 is TGTGCCAGCAGCTTGGCCGGCACAGATACGCAGTATTTT. The encoded protein is CASSLAGTDTQYF.